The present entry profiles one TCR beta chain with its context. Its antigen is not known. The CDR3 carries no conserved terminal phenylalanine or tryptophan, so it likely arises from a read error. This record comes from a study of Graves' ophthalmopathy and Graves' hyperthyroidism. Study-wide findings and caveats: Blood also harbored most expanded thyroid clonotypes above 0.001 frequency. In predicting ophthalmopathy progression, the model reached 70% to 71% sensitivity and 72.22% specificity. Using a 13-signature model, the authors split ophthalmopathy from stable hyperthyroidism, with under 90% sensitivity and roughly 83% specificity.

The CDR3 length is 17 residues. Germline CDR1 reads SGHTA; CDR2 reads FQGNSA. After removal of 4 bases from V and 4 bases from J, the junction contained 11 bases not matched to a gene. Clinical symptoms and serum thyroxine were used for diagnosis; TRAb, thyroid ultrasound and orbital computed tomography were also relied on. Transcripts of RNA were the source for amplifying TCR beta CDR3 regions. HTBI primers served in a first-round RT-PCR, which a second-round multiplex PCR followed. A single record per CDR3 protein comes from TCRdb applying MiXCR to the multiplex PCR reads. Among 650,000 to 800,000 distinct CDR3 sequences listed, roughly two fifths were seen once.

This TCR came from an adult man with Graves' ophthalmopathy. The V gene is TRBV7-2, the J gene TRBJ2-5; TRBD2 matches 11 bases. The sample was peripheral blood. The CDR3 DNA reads TGTGCCAGCAGCTCCAATCTAGCGGGGGGACTCTCAGAGACCCAGTACTGC. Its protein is CASSSNLAGGLSETQYC.